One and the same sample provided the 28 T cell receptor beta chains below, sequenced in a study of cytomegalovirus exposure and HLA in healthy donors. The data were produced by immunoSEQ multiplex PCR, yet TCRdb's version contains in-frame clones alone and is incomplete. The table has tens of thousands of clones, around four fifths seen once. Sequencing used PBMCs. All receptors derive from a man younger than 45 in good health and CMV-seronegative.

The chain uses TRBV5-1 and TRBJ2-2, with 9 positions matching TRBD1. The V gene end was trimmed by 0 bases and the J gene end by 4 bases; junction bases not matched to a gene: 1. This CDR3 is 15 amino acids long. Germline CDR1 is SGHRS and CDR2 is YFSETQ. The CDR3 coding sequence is TGCGCCAGCAGCTTGGGGACAGGGGCCACCGGGGAGCTGTTTTTT. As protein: CASSLGTGATGELFF.

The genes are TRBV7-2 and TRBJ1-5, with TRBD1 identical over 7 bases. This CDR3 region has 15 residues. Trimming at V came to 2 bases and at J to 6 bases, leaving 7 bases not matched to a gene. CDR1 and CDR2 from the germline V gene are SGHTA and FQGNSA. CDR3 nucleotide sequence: TGTGCCAGCAGCTTAAAAACAGGGGCTCGTCAGCCCCAGCATTTT. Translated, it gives CASSLKTGARQPQHF.

CDR3 region: CASSWGTGLQETQYF. As DNA, the CDR3 is TGCGCCAGCAGCTGGGGGACAGGCCTCCAAGAGACCCAGTACTTC. The chain combines TRBV5-1 with TRBJ2-5, with 8 bases matching TRBD1. Trimming took 3 bases from V and 1 from J; bases not matched to a gene: 5. The CDR3 is 15 amino acids. Germline V gives CDR1 SGHRS, CDR2 YFSETQ.

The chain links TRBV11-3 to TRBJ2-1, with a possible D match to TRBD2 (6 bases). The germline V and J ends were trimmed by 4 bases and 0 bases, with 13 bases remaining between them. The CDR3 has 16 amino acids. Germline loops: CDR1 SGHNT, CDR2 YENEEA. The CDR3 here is CASSWMGGSSYNEQFF. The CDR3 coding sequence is TGTGCCAGCAGCTGGATGGGGGGTTCCTCCTACAATGAGCAGTTCTTC.

The CDR3 DNA follows: TGTGCCAGCAGTTCGGTGAGGCCCTACGAGCAGTACGTC. As protein: CASSSVRPYEQYV. The V and J genes are TRBV28 and TRBJ2-7; no clear D. The germline V and J ends were trimmed by 4 bases and 2 bases, with 9 bases remaining between them. The CDR3 consists of 13 residues. Looked up from germline, CDR1 is MDHEN and CDR2 is SYDVKM.

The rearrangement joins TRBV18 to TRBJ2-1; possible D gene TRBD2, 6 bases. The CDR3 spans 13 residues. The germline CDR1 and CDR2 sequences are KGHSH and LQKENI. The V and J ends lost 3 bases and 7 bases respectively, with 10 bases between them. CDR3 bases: TGTGCCAGCTCACCGGGGACTTCTAATGAGCAGTTCTTC. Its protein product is CASSPGTSNEQFF.

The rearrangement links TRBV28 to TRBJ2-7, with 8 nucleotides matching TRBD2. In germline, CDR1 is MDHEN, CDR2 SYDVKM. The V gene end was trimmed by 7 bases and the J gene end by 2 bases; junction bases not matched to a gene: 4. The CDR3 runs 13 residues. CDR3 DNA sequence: TGTGCCAGCATCGCGGGGGGAACCTACGAGCAGTACTTC. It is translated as CASIAGGTYEQYF.

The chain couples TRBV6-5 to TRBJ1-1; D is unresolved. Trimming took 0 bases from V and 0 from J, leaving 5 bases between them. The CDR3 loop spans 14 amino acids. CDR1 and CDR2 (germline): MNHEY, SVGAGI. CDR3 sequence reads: CASSYSRVNTEAFF. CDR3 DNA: TGTGCCAGCAGTTACTCGAGGGTGAACACTGAAGCTTTCTTT.

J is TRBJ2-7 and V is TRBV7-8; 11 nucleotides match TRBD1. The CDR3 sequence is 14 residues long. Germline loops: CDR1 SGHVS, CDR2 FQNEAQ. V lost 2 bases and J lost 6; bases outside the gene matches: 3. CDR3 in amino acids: CASSLWTGGGEQYV. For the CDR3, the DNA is TGTGCCAGCAGCTTATGGACAGGGGGCGGCGAGCAGTACGTC.

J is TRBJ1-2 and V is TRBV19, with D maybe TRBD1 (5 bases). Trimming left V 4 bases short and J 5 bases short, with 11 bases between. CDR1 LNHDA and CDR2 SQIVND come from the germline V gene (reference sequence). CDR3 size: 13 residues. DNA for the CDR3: TGTGCCAGTAGTAAATCCGGGGGTTATGGCTACACCTTC. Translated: CASSKSGGYGYTF. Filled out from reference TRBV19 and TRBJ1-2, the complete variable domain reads DGGITQSPKYLFRKEGQNVTLSCEQNLNHDAMYWYRQDPGQGLRLIYYSQIVNDFQKGDIAEGYSVSREKKESFPLTVTSAQKNPTAFYLCASSKSGGYGYTFGSGTRLTVV.

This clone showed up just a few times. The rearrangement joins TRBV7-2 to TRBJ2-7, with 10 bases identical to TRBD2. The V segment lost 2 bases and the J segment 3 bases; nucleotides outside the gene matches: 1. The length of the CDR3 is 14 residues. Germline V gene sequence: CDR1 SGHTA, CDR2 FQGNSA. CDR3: CASSLSGGVYEQYF. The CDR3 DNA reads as TGTGCCAGCAGCTTAAGCGGGGGGGTCTACGAGCAGTACTTC.

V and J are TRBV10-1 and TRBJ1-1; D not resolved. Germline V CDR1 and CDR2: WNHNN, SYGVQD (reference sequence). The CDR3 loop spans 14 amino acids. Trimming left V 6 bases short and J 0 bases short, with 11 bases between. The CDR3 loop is CASRTSDLNTEAFF. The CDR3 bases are TGCGCCAGCAGGACGAGCGATTTGAACACTGAAGCTTTCTTT.

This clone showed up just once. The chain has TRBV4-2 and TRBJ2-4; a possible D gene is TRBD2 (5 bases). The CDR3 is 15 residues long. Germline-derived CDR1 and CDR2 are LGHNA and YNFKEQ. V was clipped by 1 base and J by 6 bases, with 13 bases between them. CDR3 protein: CASSQGTPEGNIQYF. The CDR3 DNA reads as TGTGCCAGCAGCCAAGGGACCCCCGAGGGAAACATTCAGTACTTC.

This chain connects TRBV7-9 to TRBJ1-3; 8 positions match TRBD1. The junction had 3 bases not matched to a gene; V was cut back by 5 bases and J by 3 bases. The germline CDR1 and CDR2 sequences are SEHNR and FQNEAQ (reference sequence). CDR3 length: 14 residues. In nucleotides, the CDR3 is TGTGCCAGCAGCGTCGGACAGGGTGGAAACACCATATATTTT. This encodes CASSVGQGGNTIYF.

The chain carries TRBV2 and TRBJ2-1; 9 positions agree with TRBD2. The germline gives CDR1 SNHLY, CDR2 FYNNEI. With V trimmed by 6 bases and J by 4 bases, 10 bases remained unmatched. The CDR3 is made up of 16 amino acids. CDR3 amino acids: CASRGVAGERYNEQFF. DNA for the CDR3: TGTGCCAGCAGAGGTGTAGCGGGGGAGCGTTACAATGAGCAGTTCTTC.

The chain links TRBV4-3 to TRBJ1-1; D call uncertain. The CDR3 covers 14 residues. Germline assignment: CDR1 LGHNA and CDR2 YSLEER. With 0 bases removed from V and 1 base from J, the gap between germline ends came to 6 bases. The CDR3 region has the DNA TGCGCCAGCAGCCAAGAAGCAGGGAACACTGAAGCTTTCTTT. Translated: CASSQEAGNTEAFF.

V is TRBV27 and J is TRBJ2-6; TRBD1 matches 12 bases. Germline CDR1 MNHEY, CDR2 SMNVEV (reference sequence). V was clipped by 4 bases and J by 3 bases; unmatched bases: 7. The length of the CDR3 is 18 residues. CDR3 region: CASSSPGTGGFGANVLTF. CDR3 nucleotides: TGTGCCAGCAGTTCCCCCGGGACAGGGGGCTTTGGGGCCAACGTCCTGACTTTC.

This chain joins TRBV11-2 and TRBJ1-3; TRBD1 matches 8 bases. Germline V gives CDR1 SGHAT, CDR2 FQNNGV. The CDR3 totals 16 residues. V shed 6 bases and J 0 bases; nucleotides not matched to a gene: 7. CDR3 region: CASRPTGAISGNTIYF. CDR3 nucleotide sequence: TGTGCCAGCAGGCCGACAGGGGCGATCTCTGGAAACACCATATATTTT.

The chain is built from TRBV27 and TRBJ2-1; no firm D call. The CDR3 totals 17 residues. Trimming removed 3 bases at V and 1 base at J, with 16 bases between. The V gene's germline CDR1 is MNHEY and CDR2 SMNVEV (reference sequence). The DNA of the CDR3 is TGTGCCAGCAGTTTGAGGCATACGTTTGGGTCCTACAATGAGCAGTTCTTC. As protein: CASSLRHTFGSYNEQFF.

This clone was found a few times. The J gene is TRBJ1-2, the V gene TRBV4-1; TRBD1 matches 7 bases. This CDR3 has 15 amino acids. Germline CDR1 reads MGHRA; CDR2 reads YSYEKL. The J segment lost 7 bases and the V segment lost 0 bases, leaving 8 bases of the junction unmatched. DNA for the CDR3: TGCGCCAGCAGCCAAGATCAAATAGGGGGCGGTGGCTACACCTTC. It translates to CASSQDQIGGGGYTF.

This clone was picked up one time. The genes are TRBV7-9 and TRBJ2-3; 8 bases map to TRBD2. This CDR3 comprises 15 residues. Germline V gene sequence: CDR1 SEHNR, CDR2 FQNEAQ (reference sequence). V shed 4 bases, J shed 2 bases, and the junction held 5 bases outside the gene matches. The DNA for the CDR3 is TGTGCCAGCAGCTCACGGACTAGCTACACAGATACGCAGTATTTT. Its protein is CASSSRTSYTDTQYF.

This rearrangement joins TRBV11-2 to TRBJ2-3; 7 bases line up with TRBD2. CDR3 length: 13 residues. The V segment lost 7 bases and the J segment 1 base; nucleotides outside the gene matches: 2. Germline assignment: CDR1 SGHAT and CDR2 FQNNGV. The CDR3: CASKGGGTDTQYF. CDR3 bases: TGTGCCAGCAAGGGAGGGGGCACAGATACGCAGTATTTT. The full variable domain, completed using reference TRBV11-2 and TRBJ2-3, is EAGVAQSPRYKIIEKRQSVAFWCNPISGHATLYWYQQILGQGPKLLIQFQNNGVVDDSQLPKDRFSAERLKGVDSTLKIQPAKLEDSAVYLCASKGGGTDTQYFGPGTRLTVL.

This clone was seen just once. The CDR3 region has the DNA TGTGCCAGCAGTTCCCCCGGGGCAGGGGAAGCCCACGAGCAGTACTTC. This translates into CASSSPGAGEAHEQYF. The chain couples TRBV28 to TRBJ2-7, with a weak D call TRBD1 (6 bases). The CDR3 contains 16 residues. Germline CDR1 MDHEN, CDR2 SYDVKM. V dropped 4 bases and J dropped 5 bases, with 21 bases sitting between them.

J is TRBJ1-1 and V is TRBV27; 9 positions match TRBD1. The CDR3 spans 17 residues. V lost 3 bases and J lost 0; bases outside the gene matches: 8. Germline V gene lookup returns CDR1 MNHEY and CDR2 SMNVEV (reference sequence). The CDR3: CASSFLYRGQVNTEAFF. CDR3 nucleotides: TGTGCCAGCAGTTTCCTTTACAGGGGGCAGGTGAACACTGAAGCTTTCTTT.

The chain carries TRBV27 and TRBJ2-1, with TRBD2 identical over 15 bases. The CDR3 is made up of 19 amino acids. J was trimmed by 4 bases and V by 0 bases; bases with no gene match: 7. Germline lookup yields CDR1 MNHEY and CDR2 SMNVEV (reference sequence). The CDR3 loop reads CASSLSGTSGGNQYNEQFF. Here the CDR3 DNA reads TGTGCCAGCAGTTTATCGGGGACTAGCGGGGGGAACCAATACAATGAGCAGTTCTTC.

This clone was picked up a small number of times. CDR3 bases: TGCAGCGTGCGGGGGACAGGGGGCTGGACCGGGGAGCTGTTTTTT. Translated, it gives CSVRGTGGWTGELFF. The chain links TRBV29-1 to TRBJ2-2; 12 positions match TRBD1. CDR3 length: 15 residues. The V gene's germline CDR1 is SQVTM and CDR2 ANQGSEA. J was trimmed by 5 bases and V by 6 bases; bases with no gene match: 7.

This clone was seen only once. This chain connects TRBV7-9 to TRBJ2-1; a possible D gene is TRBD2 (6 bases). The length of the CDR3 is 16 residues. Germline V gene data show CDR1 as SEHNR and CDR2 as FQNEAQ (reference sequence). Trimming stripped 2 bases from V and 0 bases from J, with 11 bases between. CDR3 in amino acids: CASSLRRESSYNEQFF. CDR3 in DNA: TGTGCCAGCAGCTTACGCCGGGAGAGCTCCTACAATGAGCAGTTCTTC.

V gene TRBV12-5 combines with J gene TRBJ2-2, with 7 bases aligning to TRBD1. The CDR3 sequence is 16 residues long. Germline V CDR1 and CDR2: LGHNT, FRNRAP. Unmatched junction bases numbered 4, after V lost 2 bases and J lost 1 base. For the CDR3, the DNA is TGTGCTAGTGGTTTGCACAGGGGACGGAACACCGGGGAGCTGTTTTTT. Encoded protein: CASGLHRGRNTGELFF.